This TCR beta chain is drawn from a study of blood T cell repertoires in COVID-19. Study background: COVID-19 samples, acute and convalescent, were from the United States, Italy and Spain.

Original data processing: The assay estimated nucleated cells by amplifying reference gene primers. Profiled with immunoSEQ multiplex PCR; TCRdb holds only in-frame clones, not every one. The V and J calls and clone size are taken from that table; D and trimming were inferred from the DNA. The repertoire includes roughly 110,000 clones, about four fifths of them detected once, and 4% to 5.5% sits in the top ten. Germline V lookup: CDR1 SGHDT, CDR2 YYEEEE. The V end was cut by 1 base, the J end by 7 bases, with 6 bases between. CDR3 length: 11 residues. The sequencing sample was made of peripheral blood. The sequence came from a human donor in a cohort sampled during active COVID-19. The rearrangement links TRBV5-6 to TRBJ2-7; D not certain. CDR3 bases: TGTGCCAGCAGCTTGAATCGTGAGCAGTACTTC. Translation: CASSLNREQYF.